The 19 T cell receptor beta chains below were found in one sample sequenced in a study of T cell changes during pregnancy in multiple sclerosis. Assay used: immunoSEQ multiplex PCR; TCRdb lists only in-frame clones, some missing. The sample carries under 85,000 clones, roughly 90% recorded once. The sequenced sample was CD4+ T cells from peripheral blood mononuclear cells, obtained in the third trimester of pregnancy. The receptors stem from a female donor in good health, enrolled as a control in a pregnancy study.

The rearrangement uses TRBV7-2 and TRBJ2-5, with 9 bases matching TRBD2. Germline assignment: CDR1 SGHTA and CDR2 FQGNSA. The CDR3 sequence is 15 residues long. V trimming: 5 bases; J trimming: 6 bases; junction bases outside the gene matches: 10. The CDR3 loop is CASSQEASGVQTQYF. The CDR3 region has the DNA TGTGCCAGCAGCCAAGAGGCTAGCGGGGTTCAGACCCAGTACTTC.

The chain uses TRBV19 and TRBJ1-2, with 7 bases lining up with TRBD1. CDR1 LNHDA and CDR2 SQIVND come from the germline V gene (reference sequence). The CDR3 covers 13 residues. Unmatched junction bases numbered 11, after V lost 7 bases and J lost 9 bases. Written as DNA, the CDR3 is TGTGCCAGTACCCCAACGGAGGGGGCCCGCTACACCTTC. This sequence encodes CASTPTEGARYTF.

J is TRBJ2-3 and V is TRBV9; the match to TRBD2 covers 7 bases. The CDR3 has 15 residues. Trimming at V came to 4 bases and at J to 4 bases, leaving 9 bases not matched to a gene. Germline-derived CDR1 and CDR2 are SGDLS and YYNGEE. The CDR3 reads CASSPGGGGADTQYF. The CDR3 DNA reads as TGTGCCAGCAGCCCCGGCGGGGGAGGGGCAGATACGCAGTATTTT. The complete variable domain, with remaining parts taken from reference TRBV9 and TRBJ2-3, reads DSGVTQTPKHLITATGQRVTLRCSPRSGDLSVYWYQQSLDQGLQFLIQYYNGEERAKGNILERFSAQQFPDLHSELNLSSLELGDSALYFCASSPGGGGADTQYFGPGTRLTVL.

The count of this clone is one. V and J are TRBV19 and TRBJ1-2; weak D call: TRBD1 (5 bases). The CDR3 loop spans 12 amino acids. V dropped 5 bases and J dropped 7 bases, with 11 bases sitting between them. Germline V lookup: CDR1 LNHDA, CDR2 SQIVND (reference sequence). In nucleotides, the CDR3 is TGTGCCAGTAGTCCCAGGGCGAGTGGCTACACCTTC. Its protein product is CASSPRASGYTF.

V and J are TRBV6-9 and TRBJ2-7; 10 nucleotides match TRBD2. This CDR3 has 16 residues. Germline values: CDR1 MNHGY, CDR2 SVAAGI. J was trimmed by 2 bases and V by 8 bases; bases with no gene match: 12. Written as DNA, the CDR3 is TGTGCCAGCGGGAAGCGGGAGGGGGAATTACCCTACGAGCAGTACTTC. It codes for CASGKREGELPYEQYF.

The chain links TRBV7-2 to TRBJ2-1; 12 nucleotides match TRBD2. CDR3 length equals 19 residues. Germline V gene sequence: CDR1 SGHTA, CDR2 FQGNSA. V was clipped by 4 bases and J by 0 bases; unmatched bases: 10. The chain's CDR3 is CASSSLAGGHKSSYNEQFF. As DNA, the CDR3 is TGTGCCAGCAGCTCACTAGCGGGGGGCCATAAGAGCTCCTACAATGAGCAGTTCTTC.

The gene calls are TRBV19 and TRBJ2-2; possibly TRBD1 for D (6 bases). The germline CDR1 and CDR2 sequences are LNHDA and SQIVND (reference sequence). CDR3 length: 15 amino acids. Trimming cost V 6 bases and J 4 bases, with 15 bases left between them. CDR3 sequence: CASSDPGASTGELFF. CDR3 DNA sequence: TGTGCCAGTAGCGACCCAGGGGCGTCCACCGGGGAGCTGTTTTTT.

The CDR3 nucleotides are TGTGCCAGCAGTCGCACGGGGACAGGGTTACACGAGCAGTACTTC. Encoded protein: CASSRTGTGLHEQYF. The chain combines TRBV28 with TRBJ2-7; 9 bases agree with TRBD1. Per germline, CDR1 MDHEN and CDR2 SYDVKM. V was clipped by 5 bases and J by 5 bases; unmatched bases: 10. CDR3 size: 15 residues.

This clone has only one observation. This rearrangement joins TRBV19 to TRBJ1-1; 7 nucleotides line up with TRBD1. The length of the CDR3 is 14 residues. V was pared by 4 bases and J by 2 bases, with 4 bases of the junction left unmatched. Germline V lookup: CDR1 LNHDA, CDR2 SQIVND (reference sequence). The CDR3 reads CASSSRQGNTEAFF. CDR3 coding DNA: TGTGCCAGTAGTAGTCGACAGGGAAACACTGAAGCTTTCTTT.

The chain couples TRBV7-2 to TRBJ1-1; 8 bases align to TRBD1. V was clipped by 1 base and J by 4 bases; unmatched bases: 8. Per the germline V gene, CDR1 is SGHTA and CDR2 is FQGNSA. The CDR3 has 16 residues. The CDR3, as DNA: TGTGCCAGCAGCTTAGGACCTCAGGGGGCTGGCACTGAAGCTTTCTTT. Its protein is CASSLGPQGAGTEAFF.

This clone showed up just a few times. The chain couples TRBV6-5 to TRBJ2-2, with D hard to call. Trimming removed 4 bases at V and 5 bases at J, with 5 bases between. Germline V CDR1 and CDR2: MNHEY, SVGAGI. The CDR3 sequence is 12 residues long. Here the CDR3 DNA reads TGTGCCAGCAGTTCTAAGACCGGGGAGCTGTTTTTT. Its protein is CASSSKTGELFF.

The chain joins TRBV2 to TRBJ2-7; 10 positions agree with TRBD1. The CDR3 loop spans 18 amino acids. The ends lost 0 bases at V and 3 bases at J; junction bases unmatched: 11. Germline V lookup: CDR1 SNHLY, CDR2 FYNNEI. The CDR3, as DNA: TGTGCCAGCAGTGAAGCGATGGGTGGGTGGGACAGGGGCTACGAGCAGTACTTC. Its protein product is CASSEAMGGWDRGYEQYF.

V usage is TRBV11-2 and J usage is TRBJ1-1, with D possibly being TRBD1 (5 bases). The germline CDR1 and CDR2 sequences are SGHAT and FQNNGV. The CDR3 loop spans 18 amino acids. Trimming shortened V by 5 bases and J by 6 bases, and 28 bases separated the two germline ends. Here the CDR3 DNA reads TGTGCCAGCAGCGATAGTGGGTATCGGATGCGGGACGTATCTGAAGCTTTCTTT. Translated: CASSDSGYRMRDVSEAFF.

The chain recombines TRBV5-1 with TRBJ2-1; TRBD2 aligns across 11 bases. V trimming: 2 bases; J trimming: 4 bases; junction bases outside the gene matches: 11. Germline V gene data show CDR1 as SGHRS and CDR2 as YFSETQ. The CDR3 spans 18 residues. CDR3 protein: CASSFVGSGGARYNEQFF. The DNA for the CDR3 is TGCGCCAGCAGCTTCGTGGGTAGCGGGGGGGCAAGGTACAATGAGCAGTTCTTC.

This clone was seen once. The gene calls are TRBV4-2 and TRBJ2-3; 10 nucleotides agree with TRBD2. Germline V gene sequence: CDR1 LGHNA, CDR2 YNFKEQ. CDR3 length: 17 amino acids. V shed 0 bases, J shed 6 bases, and the junction held 9 bases outside the gene matches. The CDR3 loop is CASSQDKGLAEMDTQYF. CDR3 nucleotide sequence: TGTGCCAGCAGCCAAGATAAAGGACTAGCGGAGATGGATACGCAGTATTTT.

The gene calls are TRBV11-2 and TRBJ1-4; the match to TRBD1 covers 9 bases. Germline V CDR1 and CDR2: SGHAT, FQNNGV. V trimming: 1 base; J trimming: 4 bases; junction bases outside the gene matches: 10. The CDR3 runs to 18 residues. The CDR3 sequence is CASSLGQGVFTLNEKLFF. CDR3 sequence (DNA): TGTGCCAGCAGCTTAGGACAGGGGGTTTTCACACTTAATGAAAAACTGTTTTTT.

The J gene is TRBJ1-1, the V gene TRBV19; the D gene is possibly TRBD1 (5 bases). CDR1 and CDR2 (germline): LNHDA, SQIVND (reference sequence). The CDR3 is 16 residues long. V gave up 8 bases and J gave up 5 bases, with 24 bases separating them. CDR3 bases: TGTGCCAGTGGATCTTCGTCACGGGGGTCCTCGACTGAAGCTTTCTTT. As protein: CASGSSSRGSSTEAFF.

This chain uses TRBV5-6 with TRBJ2-5; 8 positions agree with TRBD2. CDR1 and CDR2 from the germline V gene are SGHDT and YYEEEE. This CDR3 contains 15 residues. V was pared by 0 bases and J by 6 bases, with 7 bases of the junction left unmatched. The CDR3 protein is CASSLGRGGSQTQYF. The DNA of the CDR3 is TGTGCCAGCAGCTTGGGCCGGGGGGGCTCGCAGACCCAGTACTTC.

In its sample, this clone ranks as medium-sized. The chain employs TRBV18 and TRBJ2-2, with TRBD2 matching over 8 bases. Looked up from germline, CDR1 is KGHSH and CDR2 is LQKENI. The length of the CDR3 is 15 residues. The ends lost 3 bases at V and 5 bases at J; junction bases unmatched: 5. CDR3 residues: CASSPFGGATGELFF. In DNA form, the CDR3 reads TGTGCCAGCTCACCTTTCGGGGGGGCGACCGGGGAGCTGTTTTTT.